Below, 25 T cell receptor beta chains from the same sample are listed, as sequenced in a study of CD4 T cells in relation to SARS-CoV-2 and coronaviruses. Their recognized antigens are unknown. CD4+ T cells from unexposed donors were obtained before the COVID-19 pandemic (2011-2018). The cells were cultured for around ten days before CD4+ T cells were isolated. Sequencing used immunoSEQ multiplex PCR; TCRdb keeps in-frame clones, though not all of them. The repertoire holds around 26,000 clones, with about 82% as singletons. Sequenced input: CD4+ T cells from PBMCs, cultured in vitro. The source is a human donor in good health.

This chain links TRBV5-1 with TRBJ1-2; a weak D match, TRBD1 (5 bases). The CDR3 has 13 amino acids. V lost 1 base and J 8 bases, leaving 12 bases between the germline ends. Germline V gene sequence: CDR1 SGHRS, CDR2 YFSETQ. CDR3 in DNA: TGCGCCAGCAGCTTGTTCAGGGCCGTCGGCTACACCTTC. Encoded protein: CASSLFRAVGYTF.

This clone was seen once. The CDR3 sequence is CASSQERRGLLYF. As DNA, the CDR3 is TGCGCCAGCAGCCAAGAGCGACGGGGACTCCTGTACTTC. The chain has TRBV4-3 and TRBJ2-5, with a possible D match to TRBD2 (6 bases). This CDR3 has 13 residues. The germline gives CDR1 LGHNA, CDR2 YSLEER. V lost 0 bases and J lost 13, with 15 bases in between.

This rearrangement joins TRBV6-5 to TRBJ1-5, with no clear D. The CDR3 is made up of 13 amino acids. With 7 bases removed from V and 9 bases from J, the gap between germline ends came to 16 bases. Germline V gene sequence: CDR1 MNHEY, CDR2 SVGAGI. The CDR3, as DNA: TGTGCCAGCATGGGGTGGCGGGATTTGCCCCAGCATTTT. The encoded protein is CASMGWRDLPQHF.

The chain has TRBV5-1 and TRBJ2-2, with 7 bases aligning to TRBD1. Germline CDR1 and CDR2: SGHRS and YFSETQ. V lost 5 bases and J lost 8; bases outside the gene matches: 9. The CDR3 has 14 residues. Written as DNA, the CDR3 is TGCGCCAGCAGGAGACAGGGCCATTCGGGGGAGCTGTTTTTT. Amino acid sequence: CASRRQGHSGELFF.

V gene TRBV4-2 combines with J gene TRBJ1-4, with D possibly matching TRBD1 (5 bases). This CDR3 has 16 amino acids. The germline V gene has CDR1 LGHNA and CDR2 YNFKEQ. V shed 0 bases and J shed 0 bases, with 8 bases lying between them. This CDR3 reads CASSQEGDATNEKLFF. The CDR3 DNA reads TGTGCCAGCAGCCAAGAAGGGGACGCAACTAATGAAAAACTGTTTTTT.

The rearrangement uses TRBV19 and TRBJ2-7; D is ambiguous. Germline CDR1 LNHDA, CDR2 SQIVND (reference sequence). The CDR3 contains 11 residues. The ends were cut back, 3 bases at V and 4 bases at J, with 4 bases in the middle. The CDR3 DNA sequence: TGTGCCAGTAGTATTGGGTACGAGCAGTACTTC. Translated: CASSIGYEQYF.

The chain uses TRBV5-8 and TRBJ2-5; no definite D call. CDR1 and CDR2 (germline): SGHTS, YDEGEE. The CDR3 spans 14 residues. The V end lost 6 bases, the J end lost 2 bases, and 14 bases lay between the germline ends. CDR3 coding DNA: TGTGCCAGCAAGGGAAGGGCTAGTCAAGAGACCCAGTACTTC. Its translation: CASKGRASQETQYF.

V usage is TRBV6-1 and J usage is TRBJ1-2; tentatively, D is TRBD1 (5 bases). Germline values: CDR1 MNHNS, CDR2 SASEGT. This CDR3 has 15 amino acids. With 3 bases removed from V and 0 bases from J, the gap between germline ends came to 11 bases. CDR3 in amino acids: CASSEFTGPNYGYTF. The CDR3 DNA reads as TGTGCCAGCAGTGAGTTTACAGGCCCTAACTATGGCTACACCTTC.

The V and J genes are TRBV27 and TRBJ2-1; no clear D. The CDR3 consists of 13 residues. Germline V gives CDR1 MNHEY, CDR2 SMNVEV (reference sequence). The V and J ends lost 2 bases and 9 bases respectively, with 11 bases between them. CDR3 sequence reads: CASSLRRESEQFF. As DNA, the CDR3 is TGTGCCAGCAGTTTAAGAAGGGAATCTGAGCAGTTCTTC.

The gene calls are TRBV18 and TRBJ2-7; 7 nucleotides match TRBD1. Trimming took 3 bases from V and 3 from J; bases not matched to a gene: 2. The CDR3 loop spans 13 amino acids. The germline CDR1 and CDR2 sequences are KGHSH and LQKENI. DNA for the CDR3: TGTGCCAGCTCACCGGGACAGAGCTACGAGCAGTACTTC. It is translated as CASSPGQSYEQYF.

This rearrangement joins TRBV2 to TRBJ2-3, with D hard to call. CDR3 length equals 14 residues. Germline V CDR1 and CDR2: SNHLY, FYNNEI. V shed 5 bases and J shed 0 bases, with 9 bases lying between them. The CDR3 DNA sequence: TGTGCCAGCAGTCTAGGACGGAGCACAGATACGCAGTATTTT. It encodes CASSLGRSTDTQYF.

The chain has TRBV18 and TRBJ1-2; 9 nucleotides match TRBD1. Germline V gene lookup returns CDR1 KGHSH and CDR2 LQKENI. The trim removed 3 bases at V and 5 bases at J, leaving 7 bases unmatched. CDR3 size: 15 residues. CDR3 sequence: CASSPMGQGLYGYTF. The CDR3 DNA sequence: TGTGCCAGCTCACCCATGGGACAGGGCCTATATGGCTACACCTTC.

The rearrangement uses TRBV7-3 and TRBJ2-5; 8 positions agree with TRBD2. With V trimmed by 5 bases and J by 4 bases, 3 bases remained unmatched. The germline V gene encodes CDR1 SGHTA and CDR2 FQGTGA. This CDR3 has 13 amino acids. The CDR3 DNA reads as TGTGCCAGCAGCCTACTAGCGGCAGAGACCCAGTACTTC. Amino acids: CASSLLAAETQYF.

J is TRBJ2-5 and V is TRBV10-3, with TRBD2 matching over 14 bases. The CDR3 totals 16 residues. The V gene end was trimmed by 5 bases and the J gene end by 4 bases; junction bases not matched to a gene: 6. Germline loops: CDR1 ENHRY, CDR2 SYGVKD. CDR3 coding DNA: TGTGCCATCAGTTCCGGGACTAGCGGGAGCGCAGAGACCCAGTACTTC. It yields the protein CAISSGTSGSAETQYF.

The rearrangement joins TRBV5-8 to TRBJ2-7, with a possible D match to TRBD2 (6 bases). Per the germline V gene, CDR1 is SGHTS and CDR2 is YDEGEE. V was pared by 2 bases and J by 3 bases, with 12 bases between. This CDR3 spans 14 amino acids. In DNA form, the CDR3 reads TGTGCCAGCAGCTTCGGGAGTCCTTTCTACGAGCAGTACTTC. It encodes CASSFGSPFYEQYF.

The rearrangement links TRBV19 to TRBJ1-2; no clear D. The germline V and J ends were trimmed by 6 bases and 4 bases, with 9 bases remaining between them. The CDR3 is 12 residues long. The germline CDR1 and CDR2 sequences are LNHDA and SQIVND (reference sequence). The CDR3 protein is CASSTIFYGYTF. DNA of the CDR3: TGTGCCAGTAGCACGATTTTCTATGGCTACACCTTC.

The rearrangement links TRBV27 to TRBJ1-2, with D possibly being TRBD1 (6 bases). Trimming stripped 3 bases from V and 8 bases from J, with 16 bases between. The CDR3 is 14 amino acids. Germline-derived CDR1 and CDR2 are MNHEY and SMNVEV (reference sequence). DNA of the CDR3: TGTGCCAGCAGTTTCGGGGGGCTCTCGGGAGGCTACACCTTC. Residues: CASSFGGLSGGYTF.

The chain recombines TRBV4-3 with TRBJ2-1, with 8 bases matching TRBD2. This CDR3 contains 15 residues. Germline CDR1 is LGHNA and CDR2 is YSLEER. The V segment lost 7 bases and the J segment 4 bases; nucleotides outside the gene matches: 9. The CDR3 nucleotides read TGCGCCAGCACCTTATCGGGGGGGCCGTACAATGAGCAGTTCTTC. Residues: CASTLSGGPYNEQFF.

This sequence joins TRBV6-5 and TRBJ1-1; D might be TRBD1 (5 bases). V lost 6 bases and J lost 9, with 14 bases in between. Germline-derived CDR1 and CDR2 are MNHEY and SVGAGI. The CDR3 runs to 12 residues. The CDR3 sequence is CASRSARQKAFF. The DNA of the CDR3 is TGTGCCAGCAGATCGGCACGACAGAAAGCTTTCTTT.

The chain uses TRBV9 and TRBJ2-5; 8 bases align to TRBD2. Germline trimming cut 0 bases from V and 2 bases from J; bases unmatched to any gene: 21. Germline loops: CDR1 SGDLS, CDR2 YYNGEE. This CDR3 region has 21 residues. CDR3 protein: CASSVGLGGGKAAGGQETQYF. The CDR3 DNA reads TGTGCCAGCAGCGTAGGTTTAGGGGGAGGGAAAGCGGCGGGAGGACAAGAGACCCAGTACTTC.

This chain uses TRBV4-1 with TRBJ2-7; D unclear. Germline V gene lookup returns CDR1 MGHRA and CDR2 YSYEKL. Trimming left V 3 bases short and J 2 bases short, with 11 bases between. CDR3 length equals 14 residues. The CDR3 region is CASSHVPGAYEQYF. In DNA form, the CDR3 reads TGCGCCAGCAGCCATGTGCCCGGAGCCTACGAGCAGTACTTC.

The CDR3 nucleotides are TGTGCCAGCAGGTCCGGGGGTAGCAATCAGCCCCAGCATTTT. Translated: CASRSGGSNQPQHF. V gene TRBV6-5 combines with J gene TRBJ1-5, with D tentatively TRBD1 (5 bases). The V end lost 6 bases, the J end lost 0 bases, and 9 bases lay between the germline ends. The CDR3 length is 14 residues. Germline V gene lookup returns CDR1 MNHEY and CDR2 SVGAGI.

The chain has TRBV7-2 and TRBJ2-5; D gene unclear. Germline V gene data show CDR1 as SGHTA and CDR2 as FQGNSA. Trimming shortened V by 5 bases and J by 3 bases, and 4 bases separated the two germline ends. The CDR3 is 11 residues long. The CDR3 is CASSLKETQYF. CDR3 sequence (DNA): TGTGCCAGCAGCCTAAAAGAGACCCAGTACTTC. Looking up the rest from reference TRBV7-2 and TRBJ2-5 gives the full variable domain: GAGVSQSPSNKVTEKGKDVELRCDPISGHTALYWYRQSLGQGLEFLIYFQGNSAPDKSGLPSDRFSAERTGGSVSTLTIQRTQQEDSAVYLCASSLKETQYFGPGTRLLVL.

The chain employs TRBV30 and TRBJ1-2; the D gene is possibly TRBD1 (6 bases). The V and J ends lost 2 bases and 4 bases respectively, with 11 bases between them. The CDR3 spans 13 residues. Germline-derived CDR1 and CDR2 are GTSNPN and SVGIG (reference sequence). CDR3 nucleotide sequence: TGTGCCTGGAGTCCACAGGGATTCTATGGCTACACCTTC. Protein sequence: CAWSPQGFYGYTF.

This CDR3 is CASSRDSLGGDTQYF. For the CDR3, the DNA is TGTGCCAGCAGCCGGGACAGCTTGGGTGGGGATACGCAGTATTTT. The chain recombines TRBV11-2 with TRBJ2-3; 7 positions agree with TRBD1. Germline CDR1 and CDR2: SGHAT and FQNNGV. The CDR3 contains 15 residues. V lost 5 bases to trimming and J lost 6 bases; unmatched junction nucleotides: 11.